Below are 27 T cell receptor beta chains sequenced from a single sample in a study of type 1 regulatory T cells. TCRdb redid the calling of the reads with MiXCR, one entry per CDR3 protein. In the table there are approximately 77,000 distinct CDR3 sequences, roughly 20% of which are singletons. Antigen specificity for these receptors is unknown. Regarding the study as a whole: Compared with non-type 1 regulatory T cells, type 1 regulatory T cells showed a more restricted TCR repertoire.

Sequencing input: cultured type 1 regulatory T (Tr1) cells, either the whole culture or a sorted fraction (not recorded which). Source of these receptors: a human donor in good health.

The J gene is TRBJ2-7, the V gene TRBV15, with 14 nucleotides matching TRBD2. The CDR3 has 17 amino acids. Trimming removed 4 bases from V and 5 bases from J; junction bases left unmatched: 10. CDR1 is LNHNV, CDR2 YYDKDF, per germline (reference sequence). The CDR3 here is CATSTRGLAGVSDEQYF. Here the CDR3 DNA reads TGTGCCACCAGCACACGGGGACTAGCGGGAGTTAGCGACGAGCAGTACTTC.

This rearrangement joins TRBV18 to TRBJ1-4; D is perhaps TRBD1 (6 bases). Germline V CDR1 and CDR2: KGHSH, LQKENI. The CDR3 contains 13 residues. Deletions cut 6 bases from V and 6 bases from J, with 11 bases between. CDR3 residues: CASSQGTDEKLFF. CDR3 sequence (DNA): TGTGCCAGCTCCCAGGGGACGGATGAAAAACTGTTTTTT.

The sample holds many counts of this clonotype. The genes are TRBV10-3 and TRBJ1-6, with unresolved D. The V gene's germline CDR1 is ENHRY and CDR2 SYGVKD. Trimming pared 0 bases from V and 7 bases from J, leaving 7 bases between. The CDR3 contains 14 residues. CDR3 nucleotide sequence: TGTGCCATCAGTGAGTCAGGCGCGAATTCACCCCTCCACTTT. It codes for CAISESGANSPLHF.

At least ten counts were recorded for this clonotype. This sequence joins TRBV30 and TRBJ1-4; no clear D gene. The germline V and J ends were trimmed by 2 bases and 10 bases, with 11 bases remaining between them. Germline loops: CDR1 GTSNPN, CDR2 SVGIG (reference sequence). The CDR3 loop spans 12 amino acids. DNA of the CDR3: TGTGCCTGGAGTTCCCAAGACCGAAAACTGTTTTTT. This codes for CAWSSQDRKLFF.

This clonotype was counted many times. CDR3 sequence: CASSQDWTASYEQYF. CDR3 DNA: TGCGCCAGCAGCCAAGACTGGACAGCCTCCTACGAGCAGTACTTC. The V gene is TRBV4-3, the J gene TRBJ2-7, with a possible D match to TRBD1 (6 bases). The CDR3 is 15 amino acids. The V gene's germline CDR1 is LGHNA and CDR2 YSLEER. Trimming took 0 bases from V and 0 from J, leaving 9 bases between them.

This clonotype has a handful of counts. In DNA, the CDR3 is TGTGCCAGCAGGGAGACACAGGGAAGAGCTGAAGCTTTCTTT. It encodes CASRETQGRAEAFF. The rearrangement joins TRBV6-5 to TRBJ1-1; a weak D match, TRBD1 (6 bases). V was cut by 6 bases and J by 6 bases, with 17 bases left in between. CDR1 MNHEY and CDR2 SVGAGI come from the germline V gene. This CDR3 is built from 14 residues.

The chain is built from TRBV12-3 or TRBV12-4 and TRBJ2-1, with TRBD2 identical over 10 bases. The CDR3 totals 14 residues. After removal of 6 bases from V and 6 bases from J, the junction contained 5 bases not matched to a gene. CDR3 amino acids: CASSGLAGANEQFF. The CDR3 DNA follows: TGTGCCAGCAGCGGGCTAGCGGGAGCCAATGAGCAGTTCTTC.

The V and J genes are TRBV10-3 and TRBJ2-5; D is perhaps TRBD1 or TRBD2 (5 bases each). Germline V gene data show CDR1 as ENHRY and CDR2 as SYGVKD. Trimming pared 6 bases from V and 5 bases from J, leaving 28 bases between. This CDR3 contains 18 residues. The CDR3 DNA follows: TGTGCCATCAGAGTGGGTGATCCTGGGGGTGTGAGAGAGGAGACCCAGTACTTC. Amino acids: CAIRVGDPGGVREETQYF.

The genes are TRBV7-2 and TRBJ1-2; D unresolved. V shed 7 bases and J shed 7 bases, with 19 bases lying between them. The CDR3 has 14 amino acids. Germline V gene sequence: CDR1 SGHTA, CDR2 FQGNSA. The CDR3 loop reads CASTPRRADSGYTF. The CDR3 DNA reads as TGTGCCAGCACCCCTCGGAGGGCGGATTCTGGCTACACCTTC.

The rearrangement uses TRBV5-1 and TRBJ2-3, with TRBD1 matching 11 bases. The CDR3 sequence is 15 residues long. Trimming removed 4 bases from V and 4 bases from J; junction bases left unmatched: 5. Germline assignment: CDR1 SGHRS and CDR2 YFSETQ. CDR3 in DNA: TGCGCCAGCAGCGCGGGACAGGGGGGAGCAGATACGCAGTATTTT. This encodes CASSAGQGGADTQYF.

This clonotype has only one observation. The genes are TRBV5-5 and TRBJ1-3; TRBD1 matches at 9 bases. The germline V gene has CDR1 SGHKS and CDR2 YYEKEE (reference sequence). CDR3 length equals 16 residues. V lost 4 bases, J lost 2 bases, and 7 bases stayed unmatched. CDR3: CASSRTGVVAGNTIYF. DNA for the CDR3: TGTGCCAGCAGCCGGACAGGGGTTGTAGCTGGAAACACCATATATTTT.

This clonotype was found once. V and J are TRBV6-5 and TRBJ2-5, with 7 bases matching TRBD2. Germline CDR1 and CDR2: MNHEY and SVGAGI. V trimming: 8 bases; J trimming: 3 bases; junction bases outside the gene matches: 9. CDR3 length: 14 residues. The CDR3 region has the DNA TGTGCCAGCGGTTCAAGGACTAGGGAAGAGACCCAGTACTTC. It specifies CASGSRTREETQYF.

This chain joins TRBV4-2 and TRBJ2-7, with a possible D match to TRBD2 (6 bases). Germline loops: CDR1 LGHNA, CDR2 YNFKEQ. The ends were cut back, 0 bases at V and 6 bases at J, with 9 bases in the middle. This CDR3 has 13 amino acids. CDR3 region: CASSQDLEGEQYF. Written as DNA, the CDR3 is TGTGCCAGCAGCCAAGATCTGGAGGGCGAGCAGTACTTC.

This CDR3 reads CSAKLQGDYGYTF. The CDR3 nucleotides are TGCAGTGCTAAACTGCAGGGAGACTATGGCTACACCTTC. The genes are TRBV20-1 and TRBJ1-2; tentative D call: TRBD1 (5 bases). V was trimmed by 4 bases and J by 3 bases, leaving 12 bases between them. CDR1 is DFQATT, CDR2 SNEGSKA, per germline (reference sequence). CDR3 size: 13 residues.

V gene TRBV29-1 combines with J gene TRBJ2-2, with D unclear. With 5 bases removed from V and 3 bases from J, the gap between germline ends came to 4 bases. This CDR3 has 11 amino acids. CDR1 is SQVTM, CDR2 ANQGSEA, per germline. The CDR3 nucleotides read TGCAGCGTTAGGTACACCGGGGAGCTGTTTTTT. Amino acids: CSVRYTGELFF.

J is TRBJ2-2 and V is TRBV3-1, with 9 bases matching TRBD2. This CDR3 is 16 amino acids long. Germline CDR1 and CDR2: LGHDT and YNNKEL (reference sequence). Trimming removed 2 bases from V and 4 bases from J; junction bases left unmatched: 5. The CDR3 spells CASSQMLAGLTGELFF. CDR3 nucleotide sequence: TGTGCCAGCAGCCAAATGCTAGCGGGACTCACCGGGGAGCTGTTTTTT.

This clonotype was detected many times. The rearrangement links TRBV5-1 to TRBJ1-2; tentative D call: TRBD1 (6 bases). This CDR3 is 12 amino acids long. CDR1 and CDR2 (germline): SGHRS, YFSETQ. V was cut by 7 bases and J by 4 bases, with 11 bases left in between. This CDR3 reads CASSSGVYGYTF. The DNA of the CDR3 is TGCGCCAGCTCTTCAGGGGTCTATGGCTACACCTTC.

This clonotype was found a few times. The chain uses TRBV4-2 and TRBJ1-2; D is unresolved. The V end was cut by 8 bases, the J end by 4 bases, with 8 bases between. The germline CDR1 and CDR2 sequences are LGHNA and YNFKEQ. The CDR3 contains 11 residues. CDR3 in DNA: TGTGCCAGCGGAGAGATCTATGGCTACACCTTC. Protein: CASGEIYGYTF.

The CDR3 nucleotides are TGTGCCAGCAGTTCATTGGGGGGCGCGGTAAACATTCAGTACTTC. It yields the protein CASSSLGGAVNIQYF. This chain uses TRBV28 with TRBJ2-4; either TRBD1 or TRBD2 may supply D (6 bases each). The CDR3 is 15 residues long. V was trimmed by 4 bases and J by 6 bases, leaving 16 bases between them. Per the germline V gene, CDR1 is MDHEN and CDR2 is SYDVKM. The variable domain in full, completed from reference TRBV28 and TRBJ2-4, reads DVKVTQSSRYLVKRTGEKVFLECVQDMDHENMFWYRQDPGLGLRLIYFSYDVKMKEKGDIPEGYSVSREKKERFSLILESASTNQTSMYLCASSSLGGAVNIQYFGAGTRLSVL.

Comments on this clonotype: A much bigger clone sits one base away, suggesting this may be a read error. J is TRBJ2-1 and V is TRBV7-2; D call uncertain. CDR1 SGHTA and CDR2 FQGNSA come from the germline V gene. There are 15 residues in the CDR3. The CDR3 sequence is CASSLVSRVKNGQFF. The CDR3 bases are TGTGCCAGCAGCTTAGTCAGCCGGGTGAAGAATGGGCAGTTCTTC.

The chain recombines TRBV7-2 with TRBJ2-3, with D tentatively TRBD2 (5 bases). The CDR3 totals 14 residues. Germline lookup yields CDR1 SGHTA and CDR2 FQGNSA. Trimming removed 5 bases from V and 7 bases from J, with 16 bases in between. CDR3 in amino acids: CASSLGLSINTQYF. In DNA, the CDR3 is TGTGCCAGCAGCCTAGGACTGTCTATAAATACGCAGTATTTT.

There are a few counts of this clonotype. The V gene is TRBV2, the J gene TRBJ2-3, with a tentative D call TRBD2 (5 bases). Trimming left V 4 bases short and J 3 bases short, with 11 bases between. CDR3 length equals 14 residues. Looked up from germline, CDR1 is SNHLY and CDR2 is FYNNEI. CDR3 coding DNA: TGTGCCAGCAGTGTAACTCGGGGTACAGATACGCAGTATTTT. Its translation is CASSVTRGTDTQYF. The full variable domain, completed using reference TRBV2 and TRBJ2-3, is EPEVTQTPSHQVTQMGQEVILRCVPISNHLYFYWYRQILGQKVEFLVSFYNNEISEKSEIFDDQFSVERPDGSNFTLKIRSTKLEDSAMYFCASSVTRGTDTQYFGPGTRLTVL.

The chain employs TRBV2 and TRBJ2-1; D might be TRBD2 (7 bases). Between the trimmed V and J ends, which lost 5 bases and 6 bases, there was a span of 11 bases. CDR1 is SNHLY and CDR2 is FYNNEI in the germline V gene. The CDR3 extends over 13 amino acids. The chain's CDR3 is CASSPGGSNEQFF. The CDR3 nucleotides read TGTGCCAGCAGTCCGGGGGGCTCCAATGAGCAGTTCTTC.

There are a few counts of this clonotype. The chain combines TRBV3-1 with TRBJ2-1; 8 bases are shared with TRBD2. Looked up from germline, CDR1 is LGHDT and CDR2 is YNNKEL (reference sequence). The CDR3 is 15 amino acids. The V gene end was trimmed by 4 bases and the J gene end by 7 bases; junction bases not matched to a gene: 9. The CDR3 loop reads CASSPSGLGGNEQFF. The CDR3, as DNA: TGTGCCAGCAGCCCTAGCGGGCTAGGGGGGAATGAGCAGTTCTTC.

The rearrangement joins TRBV6-1 to TRBJ2-3; 9 bases are shared with TRBD2. Germline loops: CDR1 MNHNS, CDR2 SASEGT. Unmatched junction bases numbered 5, after V lost 4 bases and J lost 3 bases. The length of the CDR3 is 15 residues. The CDR3 region is CASSAGLAKTDTQYF. The CDR3 nucleotides read TGTGCCAGCAGTGCCGGACTAGCGAAGACAGATACGCAGTATTTT.

As concerns this clonotype: Germline is not matched at one junction end, which may reflect a read error. The CDR3 region is CGSSIKVDTQYF. The CDR3 DNA reads as TGTGGCAGCAGCATCAAGGTTGATACGCAGTATTTT. V usage is TRBV7-2 and J usage is TRBJ2-3, with unresolved D. The CDR3 sequence is 12 residues long. From germline, CDR1 is SGHTA and CDR2 FQGNSA.

This clonotype was seen repeatedly, ten times or more. V usage is TRBV29-1 and J usage is TRBJ1-1; 10 positions match TRBD1. With 6 bases clipped from V and 4 bases from J, the junction kept 8 bases outside the gene matches. From germline, CDR1 is SQVTM and CDR2 ANQGSEA. This CDR3 has 14 amino acids. CDR3 amino acids: CSVTRQGASTEAFF. The DNA of the CDR3 is TGCAGCGTGACGAGACAGGGGGCGAGCACTGAAGCTTTCTTT.